The sequence of this TCR beta chain was determined in a study of T-cell memory formation after mild COVID-19. Looking at the study overall: Largely, the TCR clusters proved donor specific. General observations from the study: Later expanders leaned CD4+, whereas day 15 to 85 contracting clones were balanced CD4/CD8. CD4+ contracting clones were found mainly in CM and EM, and CD8+ ones in EMRA.

As to this clonotype: The antigen is unknown.

TCRdb reanalysed the 5' RACE reads using MiXCR and keeps one entry per CDR3 protein. In the table there are approximately 490,000 distinct CDR3 sequences, roughly 22% of which are singletons. Germline CDR1 reads SGHVS; CDR2 reads FNYEAQ. The CDR3 runs to 15 residues. V was cut by 1 base and J by 1 base, with 10 bases left in between. V gene TRBV7-6 combines with J gene TRBJ1-1, with unresolved D. The sequenced sample consisted of PBMCs or a T cell subset sorted from them (not recorded which). The clonotype comes from an adult woman who had mild COVID-19 (a few samples of this study predate the infection). Cell type and time point are not known. This chain's CDR3 is CASSLDLQSNTEAFF. The CDR3 nucleotides are TGTGCCAGCAGCTTAGACCTCCAGTCGAACACTGAAGCTTTCTTT.